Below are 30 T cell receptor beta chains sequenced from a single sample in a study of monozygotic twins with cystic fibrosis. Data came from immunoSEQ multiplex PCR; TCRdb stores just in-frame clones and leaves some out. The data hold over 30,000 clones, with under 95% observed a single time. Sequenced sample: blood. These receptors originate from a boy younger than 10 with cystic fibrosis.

CDR3 loop: CASSLGGLGVETQYF. The CDR3 DNA is TGCGCCAGCAGCTTGGGTGGCCTAGGGGTTGAGACCCAGTACTTC. V gene TRBV5-1 combines with J gene TRBJ2-5; TRBD1 is a possible D gene (5 bases). The length of the CDR3 is 15 residues. Germline V CDR1 and CDR2: SGHRS, YFSETQ. V lost 0 bases to trimming and J lost 5 bases, with 14 bases between them.

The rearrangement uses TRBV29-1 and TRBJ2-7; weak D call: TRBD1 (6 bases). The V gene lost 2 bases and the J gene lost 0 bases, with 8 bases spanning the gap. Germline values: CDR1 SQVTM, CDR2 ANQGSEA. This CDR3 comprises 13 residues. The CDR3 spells CSVERTDSYEQYF. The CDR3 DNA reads TGCAGCGTTGAAAGGACAGACTCCTACGAGCAGTACTTC.

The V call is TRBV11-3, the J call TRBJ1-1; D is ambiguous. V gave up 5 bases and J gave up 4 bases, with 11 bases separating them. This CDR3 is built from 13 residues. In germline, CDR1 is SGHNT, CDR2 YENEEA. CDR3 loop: CASSKKTGTEAFF. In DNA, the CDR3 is TGTGCCAGCAGCAAGAAGACTGGCACTGAAGCTTTCTTT.

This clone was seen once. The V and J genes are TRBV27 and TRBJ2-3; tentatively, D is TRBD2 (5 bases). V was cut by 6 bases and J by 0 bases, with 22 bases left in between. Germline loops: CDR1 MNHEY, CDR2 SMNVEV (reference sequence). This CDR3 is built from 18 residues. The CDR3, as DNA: TGTGCCAGCAGCCCACTGCCTGGCGGGTCACCTAGCACAGATACGCAGTATTTT. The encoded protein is CASSPLPGGSPSTDTQYF.

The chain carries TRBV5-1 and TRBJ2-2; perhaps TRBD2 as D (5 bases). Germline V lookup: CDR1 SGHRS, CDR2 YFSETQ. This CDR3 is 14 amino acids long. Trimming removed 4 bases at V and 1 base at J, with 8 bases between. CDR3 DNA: TGCGCCAGCAGCCCTGGACTGAACACCGGGGAGCTGTTTTTT. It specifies CASSPGLNTGELFF.

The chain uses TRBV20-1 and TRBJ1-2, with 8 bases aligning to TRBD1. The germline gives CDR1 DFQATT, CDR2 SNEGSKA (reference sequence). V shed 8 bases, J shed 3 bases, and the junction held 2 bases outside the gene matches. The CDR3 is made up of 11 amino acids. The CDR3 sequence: CSPDRDYGYTF. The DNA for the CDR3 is TGCAGTCCGGACAGGGACTATGGCTACACCTTC.

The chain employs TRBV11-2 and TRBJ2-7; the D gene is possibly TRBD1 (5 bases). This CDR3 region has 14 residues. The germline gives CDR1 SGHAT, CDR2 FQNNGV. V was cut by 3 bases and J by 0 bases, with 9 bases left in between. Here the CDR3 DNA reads TGTGCCAGCAGCTTTCGACAGTTCTCCTACGAGCAGTACTTC. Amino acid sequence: CASSFRQFSYEQYF.

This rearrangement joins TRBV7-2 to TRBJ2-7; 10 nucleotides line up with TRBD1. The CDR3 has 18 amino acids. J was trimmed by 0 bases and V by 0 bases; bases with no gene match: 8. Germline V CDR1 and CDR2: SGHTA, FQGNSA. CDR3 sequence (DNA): TGTGCCAGCAGCTTAGCGCGGACAGGGGGGATTCACTCCTACGAGCAGTACTTC. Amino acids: CASSLARTGGIHSYEQYF.

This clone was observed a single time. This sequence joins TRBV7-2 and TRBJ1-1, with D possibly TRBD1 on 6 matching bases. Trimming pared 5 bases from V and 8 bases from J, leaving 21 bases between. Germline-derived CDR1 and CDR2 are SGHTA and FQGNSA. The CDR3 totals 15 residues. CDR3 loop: CASSPLRGPSMEAFF. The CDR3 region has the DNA TGTGCCAGCAGCCCGCTCAGGGGTCCCTCGATGGAAGCTTTCTTT.

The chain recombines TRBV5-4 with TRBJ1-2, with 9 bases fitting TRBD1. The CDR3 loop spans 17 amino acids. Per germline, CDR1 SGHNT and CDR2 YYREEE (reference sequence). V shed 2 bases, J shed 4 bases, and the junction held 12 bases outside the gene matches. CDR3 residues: CASSLTGQGMGPYGYTF. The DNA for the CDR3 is TGTGCCAGCAGCTTAACCGGACAGGGGATGGGGCCCTATGGCTACACCTTC.

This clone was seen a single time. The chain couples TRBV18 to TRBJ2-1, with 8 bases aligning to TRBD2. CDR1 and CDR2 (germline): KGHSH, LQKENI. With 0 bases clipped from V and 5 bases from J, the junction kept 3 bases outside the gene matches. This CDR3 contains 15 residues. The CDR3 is CASSPPNGGDNEQFF. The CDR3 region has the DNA TGTGCCAGCTCACCACCGAACGGGGGGGACAATGAGCAGTTCTTC.

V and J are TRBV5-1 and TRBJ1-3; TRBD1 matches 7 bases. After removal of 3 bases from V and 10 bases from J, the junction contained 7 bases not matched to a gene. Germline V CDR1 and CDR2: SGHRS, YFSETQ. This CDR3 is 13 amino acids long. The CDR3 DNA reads TGCGCCAGCAGCTCAGAGGGGGCAGGGACCATATATTTT. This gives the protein CASSSEGAGTIYF.

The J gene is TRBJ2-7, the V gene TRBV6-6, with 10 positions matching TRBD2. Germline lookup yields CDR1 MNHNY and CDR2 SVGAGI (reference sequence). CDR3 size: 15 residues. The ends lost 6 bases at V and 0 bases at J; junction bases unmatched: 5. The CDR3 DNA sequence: TGTGCCAGCAGCCAACTAGCGGGGCCCTCCTACGAGCAGTACTTC. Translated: CASSQLAGPSYEQYF.

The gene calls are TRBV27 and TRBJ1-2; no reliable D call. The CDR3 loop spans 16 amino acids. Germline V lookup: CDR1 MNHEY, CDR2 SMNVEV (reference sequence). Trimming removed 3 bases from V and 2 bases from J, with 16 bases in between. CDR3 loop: CASSFSAAGSNYGYTF. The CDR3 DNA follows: TGTGCCAGCAGTTTCTCGGCGGCCGGTTCCAACTATGGCTACACCTTC.

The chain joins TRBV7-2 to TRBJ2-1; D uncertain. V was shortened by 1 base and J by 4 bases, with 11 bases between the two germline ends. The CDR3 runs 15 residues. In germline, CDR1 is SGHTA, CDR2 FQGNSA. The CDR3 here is CASSLVRTEYNEQFF. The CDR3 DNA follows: TGTGCCAGCAGCTTAGTTCGGACGGAGTACAATGAGCAGTTCTTC.

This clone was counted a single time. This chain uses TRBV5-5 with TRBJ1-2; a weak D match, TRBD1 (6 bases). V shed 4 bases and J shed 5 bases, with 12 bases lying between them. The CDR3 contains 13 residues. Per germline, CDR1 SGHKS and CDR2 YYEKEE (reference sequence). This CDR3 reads CASSDGGSYGYTF. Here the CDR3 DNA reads TGTGCCAGCAGCGATGGGGGCTCATATGGCTACACCTTC.

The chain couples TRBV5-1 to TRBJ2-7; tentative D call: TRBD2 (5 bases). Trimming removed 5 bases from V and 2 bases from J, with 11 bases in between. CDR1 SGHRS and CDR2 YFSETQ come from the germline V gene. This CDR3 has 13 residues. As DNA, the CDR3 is TGCGCCAGCAGAAGGACTGGAACCTACGAGCAGTACTTC. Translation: CASRRTGTYEQYF.

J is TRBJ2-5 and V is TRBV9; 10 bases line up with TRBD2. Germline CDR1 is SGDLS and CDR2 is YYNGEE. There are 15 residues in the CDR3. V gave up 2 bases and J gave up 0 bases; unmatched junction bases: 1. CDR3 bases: TGTGCCAGCAGCGTTAGCGGGGGGTACCAAGAGACCCAGTACTTC. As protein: CASSVSGGYQETQYF.

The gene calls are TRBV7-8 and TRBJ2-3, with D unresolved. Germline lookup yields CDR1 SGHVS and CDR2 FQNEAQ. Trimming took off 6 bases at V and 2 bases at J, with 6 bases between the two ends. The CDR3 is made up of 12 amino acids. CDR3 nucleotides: TGTGCCAGCAGTCAATACACAGATACGCAGTATTTT. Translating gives CASSQYTDTQYF.

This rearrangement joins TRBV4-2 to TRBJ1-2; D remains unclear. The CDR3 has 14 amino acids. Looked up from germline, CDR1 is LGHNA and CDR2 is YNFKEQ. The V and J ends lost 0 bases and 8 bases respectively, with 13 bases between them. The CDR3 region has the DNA TGTGCCAGCAGCCAAGATCAAGTAGGGAACGGCTACACCTTC. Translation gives CASSQDQVGNGYTF.

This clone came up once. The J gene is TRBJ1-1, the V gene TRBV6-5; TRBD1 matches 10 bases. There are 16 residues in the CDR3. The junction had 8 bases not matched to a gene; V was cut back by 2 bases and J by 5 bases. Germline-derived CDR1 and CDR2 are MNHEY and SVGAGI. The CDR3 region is CASSYRWDRGETEAFF. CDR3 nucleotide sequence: TGTGCCAGCAGTTACCGTTGGGACAGGGGAGAGACTGAAGCTTTCTTT.

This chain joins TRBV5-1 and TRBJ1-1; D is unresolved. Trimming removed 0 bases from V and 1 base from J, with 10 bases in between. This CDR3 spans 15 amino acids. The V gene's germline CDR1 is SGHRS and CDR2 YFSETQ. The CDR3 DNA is TGCGCCAGCAGCTTGGGAAGACACAAGAACACTGAAGCTTTCTTT. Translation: CASSLGRHKNTEAFF.

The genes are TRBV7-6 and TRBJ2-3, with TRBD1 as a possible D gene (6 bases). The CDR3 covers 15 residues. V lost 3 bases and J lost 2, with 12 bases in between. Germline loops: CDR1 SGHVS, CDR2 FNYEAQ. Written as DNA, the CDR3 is TGTGCCAGCAGCTTGGCAGGGGCATACACAGATACGCAGTATTTT. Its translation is CASSLAGAYTDTQYF.

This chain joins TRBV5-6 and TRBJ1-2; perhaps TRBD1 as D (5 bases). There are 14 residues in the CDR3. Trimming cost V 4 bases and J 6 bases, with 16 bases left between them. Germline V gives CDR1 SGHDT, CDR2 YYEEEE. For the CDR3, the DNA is TGTGCCAGCAGCCCTCGGGGGTCCCTCCATGGCTACACCTTC. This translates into CASSPRGSLHGYTF.

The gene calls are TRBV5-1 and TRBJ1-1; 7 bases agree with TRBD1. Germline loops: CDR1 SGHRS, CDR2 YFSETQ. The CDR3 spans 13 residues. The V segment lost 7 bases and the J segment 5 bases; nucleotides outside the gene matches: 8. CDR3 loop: CASGEGARTEAFF. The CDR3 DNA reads TGCGCCAGCGGGGAGGGGGCGAGGACTGAAGCTTTCTTT.

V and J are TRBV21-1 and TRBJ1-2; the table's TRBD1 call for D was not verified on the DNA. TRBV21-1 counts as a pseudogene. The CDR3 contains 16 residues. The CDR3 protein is CASSKGWDRQNYGYTF. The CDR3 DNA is TGTGCCAGCAGCAAAGGATGGGACAGGCAGAACTATGGCTACACCTTC.

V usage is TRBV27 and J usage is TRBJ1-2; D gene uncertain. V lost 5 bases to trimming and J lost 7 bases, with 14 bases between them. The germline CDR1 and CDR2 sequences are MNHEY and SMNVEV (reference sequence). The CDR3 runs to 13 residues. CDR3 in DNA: TGTGCCAGCAGTCCCACCGCCCCTGTTGGCTACACCTTC. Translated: CASSPTAPVGYTF.

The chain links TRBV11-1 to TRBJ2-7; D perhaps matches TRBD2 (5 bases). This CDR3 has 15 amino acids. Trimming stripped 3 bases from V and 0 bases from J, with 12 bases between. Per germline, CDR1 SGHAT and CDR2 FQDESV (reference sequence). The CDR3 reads CASSFSPGNSYEQYF. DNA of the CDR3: TGTGCCAGCAGCTTTTCCCCCGGGAACTCCTACGAGCAGTACTTC.

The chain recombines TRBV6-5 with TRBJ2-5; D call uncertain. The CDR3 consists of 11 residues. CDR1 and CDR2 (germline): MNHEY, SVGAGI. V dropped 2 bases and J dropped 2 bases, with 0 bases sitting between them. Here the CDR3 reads CASSYQETQYF. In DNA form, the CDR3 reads TGTGCCAGCAGTTACCAAGAGACCCAGTACTTC.

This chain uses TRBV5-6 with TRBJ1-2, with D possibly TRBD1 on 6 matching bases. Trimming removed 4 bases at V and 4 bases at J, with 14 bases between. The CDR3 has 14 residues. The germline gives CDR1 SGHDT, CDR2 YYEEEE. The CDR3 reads CASSRDKASYGYTF. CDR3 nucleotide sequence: TGTGCCAGCAGCCGGGACAAAGCGTCCTATGGCTACACCTTC.